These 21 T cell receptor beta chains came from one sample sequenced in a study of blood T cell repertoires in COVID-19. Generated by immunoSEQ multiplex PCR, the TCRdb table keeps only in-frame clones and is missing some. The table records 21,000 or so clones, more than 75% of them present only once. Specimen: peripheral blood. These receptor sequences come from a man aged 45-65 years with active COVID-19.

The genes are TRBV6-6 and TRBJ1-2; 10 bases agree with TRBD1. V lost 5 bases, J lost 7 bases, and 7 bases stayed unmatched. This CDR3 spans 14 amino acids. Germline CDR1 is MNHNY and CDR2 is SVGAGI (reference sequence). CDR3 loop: CASSAIGTGVGYTF. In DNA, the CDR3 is TGTGCCAGCAGTGCCATTGGGACAGGGGTTGGCTACACCTTC.

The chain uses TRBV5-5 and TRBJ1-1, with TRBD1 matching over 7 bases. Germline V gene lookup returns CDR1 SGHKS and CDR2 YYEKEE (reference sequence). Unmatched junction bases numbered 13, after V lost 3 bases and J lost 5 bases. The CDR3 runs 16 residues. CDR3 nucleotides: TGTGCCAGCAGCTCCTCGGGGACAGCGTCGCTGACTGAAGCTTTCTTT. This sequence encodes CASSSSGTASLTEAFF.

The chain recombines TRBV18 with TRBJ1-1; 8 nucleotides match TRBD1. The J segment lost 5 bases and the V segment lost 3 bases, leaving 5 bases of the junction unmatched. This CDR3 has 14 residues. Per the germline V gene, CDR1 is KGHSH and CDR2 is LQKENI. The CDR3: CASSPGQAWTEAFF. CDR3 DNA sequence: TGTGCCAGCTCACCGGGACAGGCTTGGACTGAAGCTTTCTTT. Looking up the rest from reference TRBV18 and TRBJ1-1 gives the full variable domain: NAGVMQNPRHLVRRRGQEARLRCSPMKGHSHVYWYRQLPEEGLKFMVYLQKENIIDESGMPKERFSAEFPKEGPSILRIQQVVRGDSAAYFCASSPGQAWTEAFFGQGTRLTVV.

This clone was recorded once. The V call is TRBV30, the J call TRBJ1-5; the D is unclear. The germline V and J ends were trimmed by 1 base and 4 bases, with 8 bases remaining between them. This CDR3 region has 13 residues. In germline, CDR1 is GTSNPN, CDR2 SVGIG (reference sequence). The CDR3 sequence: CAWSELLNQPQHF. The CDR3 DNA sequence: TGTGCCTGGAGTGAGCTGTTAAATCAGCCCCAGCATTTT.

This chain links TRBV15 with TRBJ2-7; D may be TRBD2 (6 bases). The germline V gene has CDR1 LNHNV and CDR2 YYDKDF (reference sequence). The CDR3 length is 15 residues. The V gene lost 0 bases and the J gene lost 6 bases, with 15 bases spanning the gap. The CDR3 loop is CATSREGSGWGEQYF. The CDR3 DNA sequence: TGTGCCACCAGCAGAGAGGGGAGCGGGTGGGGCGAGCAGTACTTC.

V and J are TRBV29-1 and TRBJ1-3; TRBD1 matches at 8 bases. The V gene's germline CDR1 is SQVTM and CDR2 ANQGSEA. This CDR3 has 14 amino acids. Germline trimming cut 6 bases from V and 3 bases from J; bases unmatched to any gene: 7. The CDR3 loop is CSVLKGTGGNTIYF. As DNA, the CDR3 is TGCAGCGTGCTAAAAGGGACAGGTGGAAACACCATATATTTT.

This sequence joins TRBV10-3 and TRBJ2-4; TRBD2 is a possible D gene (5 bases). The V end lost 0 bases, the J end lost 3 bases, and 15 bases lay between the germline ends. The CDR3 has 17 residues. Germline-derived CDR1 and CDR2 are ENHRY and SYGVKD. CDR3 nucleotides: TGTGCCATCAGTGAGTCAATGATGCCCGGGGTCAAAAACATTCAGTACTTC. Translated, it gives CAISESMMPGVKNIQYF.

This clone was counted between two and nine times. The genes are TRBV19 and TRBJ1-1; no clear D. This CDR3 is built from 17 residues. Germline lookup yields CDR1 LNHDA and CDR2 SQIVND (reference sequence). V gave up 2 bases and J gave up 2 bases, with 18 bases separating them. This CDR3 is CASSIITAEGGNTEAFF. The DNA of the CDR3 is TGTGCCAGTAGTATAATCACGGCGGAGGGAGGTAACACTGAAGCTTTCTTT.

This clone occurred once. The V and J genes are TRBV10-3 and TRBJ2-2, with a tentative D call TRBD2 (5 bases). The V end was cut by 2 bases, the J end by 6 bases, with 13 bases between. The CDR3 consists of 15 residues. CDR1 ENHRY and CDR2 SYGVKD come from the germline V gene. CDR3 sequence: CAISEEGRWSGELFF. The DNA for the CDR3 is TGTGCCATCAGTGAGGAGGGTAGGTGGTCCGGGGAGCTGTTTTTT.

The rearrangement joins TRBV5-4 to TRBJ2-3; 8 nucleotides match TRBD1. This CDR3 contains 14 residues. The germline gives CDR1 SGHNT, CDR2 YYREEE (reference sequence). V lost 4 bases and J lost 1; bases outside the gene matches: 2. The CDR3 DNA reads TGTGCCAGCAGCACGGGACAGGGCACAGATACGCAGTATTTT. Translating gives CASSTGQGTDTQYF.

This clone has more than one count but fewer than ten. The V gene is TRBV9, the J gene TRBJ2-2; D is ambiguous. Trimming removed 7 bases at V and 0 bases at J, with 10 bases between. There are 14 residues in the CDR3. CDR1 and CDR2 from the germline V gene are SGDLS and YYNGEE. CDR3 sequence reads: CASRRSPNTGELFF. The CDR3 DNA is TGTGCCAGCCGGCGGTCGCCGAACACCGGGGAGCTGTTTTTT. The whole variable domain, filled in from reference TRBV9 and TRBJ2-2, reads DSGVTQTPKHLITATGQRVTLRCSPRSGDLSVYWYQQSLDQGLQFLIQYYNGEERAKGNILERFSAQQFPDLHSELNLSSLELGDSALYFCASRRSPNTGELFFGEGSRLTVL.

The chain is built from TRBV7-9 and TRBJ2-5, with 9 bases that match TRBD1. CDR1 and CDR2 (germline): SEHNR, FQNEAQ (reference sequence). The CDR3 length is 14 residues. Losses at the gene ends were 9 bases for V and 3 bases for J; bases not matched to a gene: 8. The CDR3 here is CASKSGTGKETQYF. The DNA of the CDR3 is TGTGCCAGTAAGTCCGGGACAGGGAAAGAGACCCAGTACTTC.

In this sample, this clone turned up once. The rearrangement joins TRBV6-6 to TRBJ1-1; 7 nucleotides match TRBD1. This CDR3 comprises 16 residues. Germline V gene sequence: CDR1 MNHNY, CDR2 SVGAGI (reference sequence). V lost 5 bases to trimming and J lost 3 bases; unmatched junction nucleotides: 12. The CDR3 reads CASSRGTALGDTEAFF. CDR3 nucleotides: TGTGCCAGCAGTCGAGGGACAGCCTTGGGGGACACTGAAGCTTTCTTT.

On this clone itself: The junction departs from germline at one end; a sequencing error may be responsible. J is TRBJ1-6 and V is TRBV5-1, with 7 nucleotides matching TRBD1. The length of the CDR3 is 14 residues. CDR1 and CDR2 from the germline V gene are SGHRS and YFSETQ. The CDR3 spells CASSLDTGDSPLHF. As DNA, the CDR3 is TGCGCCAGCAGTTTGGATACAGGGGATTCACCCCTCCACTTT.

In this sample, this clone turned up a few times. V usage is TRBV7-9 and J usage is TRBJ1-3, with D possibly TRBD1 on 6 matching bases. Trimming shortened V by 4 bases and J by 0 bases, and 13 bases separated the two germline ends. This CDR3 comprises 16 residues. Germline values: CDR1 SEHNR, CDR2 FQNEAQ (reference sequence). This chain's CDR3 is CASSWTAGASGNTIYF. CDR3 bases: TGTGCCAGCAGCTGGACAGCCGGAGCCTCTGGAAACACCATATATTTT.

CDR3 bases: TGTGCCAGCTCACCAACCGGGACAGGGCCCCTAGGGACTGAAGCTTTCTTT. Its protein product is CASSPTGTGPLGTEAFF. This chain connects TRBV18 to TRBJ1-1; the match to TRBD1 covers 9 bases. This CDR3 region has 17 residues. The germline CDR1 and CDR2 sequences are KGHSH and LQKENI. Germline trimming cut 2 bases from V and 5 bases from J; bases unmatched to any gene: 12. Looking up the rest from reference TRBV18 and TRBJ1-1 gives the full variable domain: NAGVMQNPRHLVRRRGQEARLRCSPMKGHSHVYWYRQLPEEGLKFMVYLQKENIIDESGMPKERFSAEFPKEGPSILRIQQVVRGDSAAYFCASSPTGTGPLGTEAFFGQGTRLTVV.

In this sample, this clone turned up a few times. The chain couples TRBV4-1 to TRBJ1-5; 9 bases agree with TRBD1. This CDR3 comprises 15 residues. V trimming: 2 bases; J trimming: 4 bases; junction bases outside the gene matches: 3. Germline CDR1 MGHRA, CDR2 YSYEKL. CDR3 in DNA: TGCGCCAGCAGCCAAAGGACAGGGGTTAATCAGCCCCAGCATTTT. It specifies CASSQRTGVNQPQHF.

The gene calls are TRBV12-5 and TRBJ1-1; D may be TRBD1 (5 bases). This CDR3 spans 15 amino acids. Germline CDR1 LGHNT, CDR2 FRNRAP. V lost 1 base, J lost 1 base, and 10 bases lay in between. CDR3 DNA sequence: TGTGCTAGTGGTTTGGCCTACAGGCGGAACACTGAAGCTTTCTTT. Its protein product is CASGLAYRRNTEAFF. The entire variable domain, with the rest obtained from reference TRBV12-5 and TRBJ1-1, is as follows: DARVTQTPRHKVTEMGQEVTMRCQPILGHNTVFWYRQTMMQGLELLAYFRNRAPLDDSGMPKDRFSAEMPDATLATLKIQPSEPRDSAVYFCASGLAYRRNTEAFFGQGTRLTVV.

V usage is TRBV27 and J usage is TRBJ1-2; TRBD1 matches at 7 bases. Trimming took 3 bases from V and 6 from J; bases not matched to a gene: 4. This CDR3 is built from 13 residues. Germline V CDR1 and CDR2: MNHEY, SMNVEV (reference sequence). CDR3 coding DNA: TGTGCCAGCAGTTTCGACAGGGCGAATGGCTACACCTTC. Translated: CASSFDRANGYTF.

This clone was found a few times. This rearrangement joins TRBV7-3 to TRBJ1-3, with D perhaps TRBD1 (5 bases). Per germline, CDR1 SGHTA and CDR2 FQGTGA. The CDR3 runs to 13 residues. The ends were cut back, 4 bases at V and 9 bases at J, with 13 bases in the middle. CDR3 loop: CASSSGLGSTIYF. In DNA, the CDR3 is TGTGCCAGCAGCTCGGGACTCGGATCCACCATATATTTT.

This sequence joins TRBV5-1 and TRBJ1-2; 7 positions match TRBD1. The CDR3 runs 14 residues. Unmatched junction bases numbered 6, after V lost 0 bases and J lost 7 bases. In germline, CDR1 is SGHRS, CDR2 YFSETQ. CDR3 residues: CASSLVLQGGGYTF. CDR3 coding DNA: TGCGCCAGCAGCTTGGTTCTCCAGGGGGGTGGCTACACCTTC.